One and the same sample provided the 5 T cell receptor beta chains below, sequenced in a study of T cell changes during pregnancy in multiple sclerosis. TCRdb keeps only in-frame clones here, not all; method: immunoSEQ multiplex PCR. The profile shows tens of thousands of clones, 87% of them singletons. The specimen was peripheral blood from another person, used as feeder cells. The receptor source for this set is a human donor whose cells served as feeder cells for cultures in a pregnancy study.

The CDR3 sequence is CASSFQTGFYNEQFF. In DNA form, the CDR3 reads TGTGCCAGCAGCTTCCAGACAGGATTCTACAATGAGCAGTTCTTC. The V and J genes are TRBV7-9 and TRBJ2-1, with D tentatively TRBD1 (6 bases). The V and J ends lost 3 bases and 3 bases respectively, with 12 bases between them. This CDR3 has 15 amino acids. In germline, CDR1 is SEHNR, CDR2 FQNEAQ (reference sequence). Variable domain in full (rest from reference TRBV7-9 and TRBJ2-1): DTGVSQNPRHKITKRGQNVTFRCDPISEHNRLYWYRQTLGQGPEFLTYFQNEAQLEKSRLLSDRFSAERPKGSFSTLEIQRTEQGDSAMYLCASSFQTGFYNEQFFGPGTRLTVL.

This sequence joins TRBV4-1 and TRBJ1-2; TRBD1 matches at 7 bases. The V gene end was trimmed by 3 bases and the J gene end by 4 bases; junction bases not matched to a gene: 11. The CDR3 is made up of 16 amino acids. Germline assignment: CDR1 MGHRA and CDR2 YSYEKL. This CDR3 is CASSHPGTEVVYGYTF. The CDR3 bases are TGCGCCAGCAGCCATCCCGGGACAGAAGTTGTCTATGGCTACACCTTC.

The CDR3 reads CAISEIQASTGELFF. The CDR3 region has the DNA TGTGCCATCAGTGAGATACAGGCGAGCACCGGGGAGCTGTTTTTT. V usage is TRBV10-3 and J usage is TRBJ2-2, with D possibly being TRBD1 (5 bases). The CDR3 extends over 15 amino acids. Trimming stripped 2 bases from V and 4 bases from J, with 11 bases between. Looked up from germline, CDR1 is ENHRY and CDR2 is SYGVKD.

The chain combines TRBV15 with TRBJ2-2; D might be TRBD1 or TRBD2, each matching 5 bases. This CDR3 spans 15 amino acids. Between the trimmed V and J ends, which lost 0 bases and 6 bases, there was a span of 11 bases. The germline V gene encodes CDR1 LNHNV and CDR2 YYDKDF (reference sequence). The CDR3 bases are TGTGCCACCAGCAGAGATCGAAGGGGACCCGGGGAGCTGTTTTTT. It is translated as CATSRDRRGPGELFF.

The gene calls are TRBV9 and TRBJ2-3; 12 bases agree with TRBD2. CDR3 length: 15 amino acids. CDR1 and CDR2 from the germline V gene are SGDLS and YYNGEE. With V trimmed by 4 bases and J by 6 bases, 6 bases remained unmatched. CDR3 DNA sequence: TGTGCCAGCAGCACCCTAGCGGGGGGGCGCGATACGCAGTATTTT. Its translation: CASSTLAGGRDTQYF. The whole variable domain, filled in from reference TRBV9 and TRBJ2-3, reads DSGVTQTPKHLITATGQRVTLRCSPRSGDLSVYWYQQSLDQGLQFLIQYYNGEERAKGNILERFSAQQFPDLHSELNLSSLELGDSALYFCASSTLAGGRDTQYFGPGTRLTVL.